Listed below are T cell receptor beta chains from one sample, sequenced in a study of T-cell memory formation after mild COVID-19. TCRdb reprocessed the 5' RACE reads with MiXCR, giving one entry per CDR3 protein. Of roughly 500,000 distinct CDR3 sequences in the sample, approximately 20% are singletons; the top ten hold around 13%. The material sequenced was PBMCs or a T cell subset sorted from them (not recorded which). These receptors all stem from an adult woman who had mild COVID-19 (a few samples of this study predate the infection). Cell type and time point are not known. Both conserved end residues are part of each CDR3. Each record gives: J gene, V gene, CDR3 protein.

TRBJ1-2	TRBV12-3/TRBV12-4	CASSPPGQGAEGYTF
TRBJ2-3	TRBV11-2	CASSPYGTDTQYF
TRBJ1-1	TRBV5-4	CASRPSGTEVTEAFF
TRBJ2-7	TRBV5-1	CASSPAGVSSYEQYF
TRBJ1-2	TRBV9	CASSVVGGGQGYGYTF
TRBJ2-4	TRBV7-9	CASSSTFVTKNIQYF
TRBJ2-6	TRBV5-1	CASSPPGGSAGANVLTF
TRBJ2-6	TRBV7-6	CASSLGAFLTSGANVLTF
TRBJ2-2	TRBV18	CASSLAGHPTGELFF
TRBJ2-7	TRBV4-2	CASSQPRTAYEQYF
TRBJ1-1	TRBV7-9	CASQTGGAMNTEAFF
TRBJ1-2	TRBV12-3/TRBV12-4	CASSPHTTVKNGYTF
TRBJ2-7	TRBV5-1	CASSSTGNFYEQYF
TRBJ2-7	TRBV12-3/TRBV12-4	CASSLGEISYEQYF
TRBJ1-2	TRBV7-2	CASSLASWGQGPGYTF
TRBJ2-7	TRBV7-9	CASSLILAGVGEQYF
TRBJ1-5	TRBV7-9	CASSLDSDSQPQHF
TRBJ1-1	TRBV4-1	CASSQQPQVPGQVNTEAFF
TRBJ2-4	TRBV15	CATSRLAKNIQYF
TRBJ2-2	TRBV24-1	CATSDLRSRGGNTGELFF
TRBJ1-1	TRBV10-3	CAISESSTGTEAFF
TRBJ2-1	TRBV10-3	CAISESASGGDSSGEQFF
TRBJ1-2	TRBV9	CASSVGTGGASLYGYTF
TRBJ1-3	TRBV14	CASSPLGGQFESGNTIYF
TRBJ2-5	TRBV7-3	CASSFSSGSTETQYF
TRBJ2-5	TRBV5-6	CASSLSLAGVETQYF
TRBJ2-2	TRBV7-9	CASSLGAADVGELFF
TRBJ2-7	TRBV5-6	CASSFRTSGRQNEQYF
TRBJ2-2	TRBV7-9	CASSLEGAGSGFTGELFF
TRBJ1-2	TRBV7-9	CASSFADRLGGYTF
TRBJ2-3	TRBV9	CASSGGLAGGEQYF